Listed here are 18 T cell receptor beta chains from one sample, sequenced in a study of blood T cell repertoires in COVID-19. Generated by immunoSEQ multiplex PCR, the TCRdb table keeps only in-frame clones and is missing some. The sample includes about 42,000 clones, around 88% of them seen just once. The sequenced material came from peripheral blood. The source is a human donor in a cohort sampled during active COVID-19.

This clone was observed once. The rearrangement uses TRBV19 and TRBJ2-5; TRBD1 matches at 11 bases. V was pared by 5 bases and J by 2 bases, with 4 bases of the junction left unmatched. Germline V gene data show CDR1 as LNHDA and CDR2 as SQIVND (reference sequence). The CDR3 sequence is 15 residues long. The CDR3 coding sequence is TGTGCCAGTAGTGCCCGGGACAGGGGGCAAGAGACCCAGTACTTC. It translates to CASSARDRGQETQYF.

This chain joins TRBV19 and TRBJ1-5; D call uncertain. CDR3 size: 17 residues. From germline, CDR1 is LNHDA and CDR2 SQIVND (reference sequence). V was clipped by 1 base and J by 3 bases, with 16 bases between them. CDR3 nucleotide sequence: TGTGCCAGTAGTATAGTGGCGGGGAGGTGGGTCAATCAGCCCCAGCATTTT. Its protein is CASSIVAGRWVNQPQHF.

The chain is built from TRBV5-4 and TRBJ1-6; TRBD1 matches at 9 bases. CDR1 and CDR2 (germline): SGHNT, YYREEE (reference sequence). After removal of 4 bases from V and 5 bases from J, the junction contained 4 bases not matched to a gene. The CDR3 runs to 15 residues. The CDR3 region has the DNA TGTGCCAGCAGCCCCGGGACAGGGAATAATTCACCCCTCCACTTT. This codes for CASSPGTGNNSPLHF.

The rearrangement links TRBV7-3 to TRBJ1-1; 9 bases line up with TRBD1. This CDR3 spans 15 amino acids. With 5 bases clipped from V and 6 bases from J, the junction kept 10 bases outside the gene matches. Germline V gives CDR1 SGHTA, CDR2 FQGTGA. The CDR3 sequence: CASSLTDRGSSEAFF. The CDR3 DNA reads TGTGCCAGCAGCCTTACGGACAGGGGATCTTCTGAAGCTTTCTTT.

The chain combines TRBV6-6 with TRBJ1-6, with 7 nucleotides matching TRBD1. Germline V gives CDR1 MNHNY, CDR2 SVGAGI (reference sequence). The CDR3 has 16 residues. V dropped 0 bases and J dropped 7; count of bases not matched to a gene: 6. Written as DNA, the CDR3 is TGTGCCAGCAGTTACTCGGATCAGGGGGGCAATTCACCCCTCCACTTT. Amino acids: CASSYSDQGGNSPLHF.

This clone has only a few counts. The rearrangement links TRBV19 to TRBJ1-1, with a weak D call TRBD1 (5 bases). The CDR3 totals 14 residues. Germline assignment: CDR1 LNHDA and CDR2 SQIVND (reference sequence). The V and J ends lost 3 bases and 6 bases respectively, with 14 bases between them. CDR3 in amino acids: CASSINVGLPEAFF. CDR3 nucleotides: TGTGCCAGTAGTATTAACGTGGGGCTTCCTGAAGCTTTCTTT.

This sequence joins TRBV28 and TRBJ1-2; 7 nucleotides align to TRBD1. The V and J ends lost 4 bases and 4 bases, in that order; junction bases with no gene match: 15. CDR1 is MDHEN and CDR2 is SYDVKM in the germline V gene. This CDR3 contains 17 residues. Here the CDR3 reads CASSSFHSGQSSYGYTF. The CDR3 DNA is TGTGCCAGCAGTTCTTTCCATTCGGGACAGAGCTCCTATGGCTACACCTTC.

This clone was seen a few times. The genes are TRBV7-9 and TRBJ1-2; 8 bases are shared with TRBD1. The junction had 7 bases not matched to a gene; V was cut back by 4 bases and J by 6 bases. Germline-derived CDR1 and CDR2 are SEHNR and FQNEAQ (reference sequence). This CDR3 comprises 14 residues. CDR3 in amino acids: CASSSYDRGDGYTF. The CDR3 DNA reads TGTGCCAGCAGCTCCTATGACAGGGGCGATGGCTACACCTTC. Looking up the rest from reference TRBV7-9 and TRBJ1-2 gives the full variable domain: DTGVSQNPRHKITKRGQNVTFRCDPISEHNRLYWYRQTLGQGPEFLTYFQNEAQLEKSRLLSDRFSAERPKGSFSTLEIQRTEQGDSAMYLCASSSYDRGDGYTFGSGTRLTVV.

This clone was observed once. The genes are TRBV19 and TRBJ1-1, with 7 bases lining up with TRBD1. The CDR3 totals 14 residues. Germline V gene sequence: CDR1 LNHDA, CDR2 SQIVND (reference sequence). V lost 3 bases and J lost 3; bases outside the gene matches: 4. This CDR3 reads CASSIGRGYTEAFF. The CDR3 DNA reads TGTGCCAGTAGTATTGGCAGGGGGTACACTGAAGCTTTCTTT.

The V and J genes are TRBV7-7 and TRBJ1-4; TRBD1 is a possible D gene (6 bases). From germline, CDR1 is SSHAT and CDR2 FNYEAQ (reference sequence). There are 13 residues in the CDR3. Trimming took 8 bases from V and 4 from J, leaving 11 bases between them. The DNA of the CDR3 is TGTGCCAGCGGCGGACAGCGTAATGAAAAACTGTTTTTT. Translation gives CASGGQRNEKLFF.

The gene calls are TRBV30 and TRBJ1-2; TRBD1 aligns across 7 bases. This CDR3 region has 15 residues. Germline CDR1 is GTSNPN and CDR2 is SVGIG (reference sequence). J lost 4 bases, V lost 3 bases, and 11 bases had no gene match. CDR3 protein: CAWSRQGLTSYGYTF. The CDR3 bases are TGTGCCTGGAGCCGACAGGGATTGACTTCCTATGGCTACACCTTC.

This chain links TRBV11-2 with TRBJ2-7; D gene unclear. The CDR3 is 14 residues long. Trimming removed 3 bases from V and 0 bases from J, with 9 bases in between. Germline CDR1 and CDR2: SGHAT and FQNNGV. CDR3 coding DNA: TGTGCCAGCAGCTTGAGCGTAAGCTCCTACGAGCAGTACTTC. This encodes CASSLSVSSYEQYF.

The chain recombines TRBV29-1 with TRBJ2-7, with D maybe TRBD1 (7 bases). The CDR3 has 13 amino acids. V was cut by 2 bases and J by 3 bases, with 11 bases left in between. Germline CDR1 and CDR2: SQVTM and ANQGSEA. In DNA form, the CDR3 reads TGCAGCGTTGAACCCCAGGGGGGCTACGAGCAGTACTTC. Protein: CSVEPQGGYEQYF.

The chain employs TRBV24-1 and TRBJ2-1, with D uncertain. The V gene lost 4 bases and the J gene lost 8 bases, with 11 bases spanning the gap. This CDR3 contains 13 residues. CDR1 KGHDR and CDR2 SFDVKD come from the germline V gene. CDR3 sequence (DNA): TGTGCCACCAGTGAGCCTGGTCGGTATGAGCAGTTCTTC. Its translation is CATSEPGRYEQFF.

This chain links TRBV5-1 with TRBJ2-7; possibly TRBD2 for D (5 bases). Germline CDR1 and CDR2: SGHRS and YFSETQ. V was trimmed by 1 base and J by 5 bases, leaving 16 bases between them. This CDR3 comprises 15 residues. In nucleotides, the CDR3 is TGCGCCAGCAGCTTGAGCGGACTTCAGCTTAACGAGCAGTACTTC. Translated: CASSLSGLQLNEQYF.

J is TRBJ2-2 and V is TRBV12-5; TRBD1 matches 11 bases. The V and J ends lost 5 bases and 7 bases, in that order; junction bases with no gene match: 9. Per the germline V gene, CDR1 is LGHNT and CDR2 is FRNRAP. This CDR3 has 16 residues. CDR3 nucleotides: TGTGCTAGTGGTCTTTCAGGACAGGGGGCAATCGGGGAGCTGTTTTTT. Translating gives CASGLSGQGAIGELFF.

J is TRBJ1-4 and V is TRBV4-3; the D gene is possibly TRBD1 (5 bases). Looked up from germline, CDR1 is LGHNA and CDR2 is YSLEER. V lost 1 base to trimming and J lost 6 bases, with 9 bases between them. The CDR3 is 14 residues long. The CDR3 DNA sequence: TGCGCCAGCAGCCAAGCCGGGACTTATGAAAAACTGTTTTTT. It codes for CASSQAGTYEKLFF.

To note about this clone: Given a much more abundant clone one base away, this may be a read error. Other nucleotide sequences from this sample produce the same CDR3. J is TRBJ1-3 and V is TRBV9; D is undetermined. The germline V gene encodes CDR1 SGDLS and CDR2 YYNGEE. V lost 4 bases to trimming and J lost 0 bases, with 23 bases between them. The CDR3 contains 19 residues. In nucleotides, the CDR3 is TGTGCCAGCAGCTTTTGGGCGAGCCCAAAACCCGACTCTGGAAACACCATATATTTT. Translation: CASSFWASPKPDSGNTIYF.